These 8 T cell receptor beta chains were all obtained from the same sample, sequenced in a study of control samples from healthy donors and cancer patients. Here immunoSEQ multiplex PCR was the method, and the copy in TCRdb shows in-frame clones only, minus some. The data show about 84,000 clones, roughly 88% seen once. The source material was PBMCs. The receptors were gathered from a man aged 60-69 years with head and neck cancer.

This clone turned up a few times. V and J are TRBV2 and TRBJ1-2; D possibly corresponds to TRBD1 (5 bases). There are 13 residues in the CDR3. The V gene's germline CDR1 is SNHLY and CDR2 FYNNEI. V dropped 7 bases and J dropped 4 bases, with 13 bases sitting between them. CDR3 coding DNA: TGTGCCAGCAAAGGAGGGGTTTTCTATGGCTACACCTTC. Its translation: CASKGGVFYGYTF.

The CDR3 region has the DNA TGTGCCATCAGTGAGTCACGCGGGAGCAAGTATGAGCAGTTCTTC. This sequence encodes CAISESRGSKYEQFF. This sequence joins TRBV10-3 and TRBJ2-1; 7 positions agree with TRBD2. With V trimmed by 0 bases and J by 8 bases, 7 bases remained unmatched. The V gene's germline CDR1 is ENHRY and CDR2 SYGVKD. CDR3 size: 15 residues.

This rearrangement joins TRBV5-1 to TRBJ1-5, with 7 bases that match TRBD1. The CDR3 spans 14 residues. V shed 2 bases, J shed 6 bases, and the junction held 5 bases outside the gene matches. Germline-derived CDR1 and CDR2 are SGHRS and YFSETQ. The CDR3 is CASSFTGAGQPQHF. The CDR3 DNA follows: TGCGCCAGCAGCTTTACAGGGGCAGGTCAGCCCCAGCATTTT.

The chain carries TRBV10-3 and TRBJ2-5, with TRBD2 matching over 13 bases. This CDR3 comprises 17 residues. Germline trimming cut 3 bases from V and 4 bases from J; bases unmatched to any gene: 8. Germline V lookup: CDR1 ENHRY, CDR2 SYGVKD. CDR3 in amino acids: CAISESWTSGSRETQYF. DNA of the CDR3: TGTGCCATCAGTGAATCTTGGACTAGCGGGAGTAGAGAGACCCAGTACTTC.

The chain uses TRBV12-5 and TRBJ2-1; TRBD2 matches at 16 bases. Trimming at V came to 3 bases and at J to 6 bases, leaving 23 bases not matched to a gene. Germline V gene sequence: CDR1 LGHNT, CDR2 FRNRAP. The length of the CDR3 is 23 residues. The CDR3 is CASGFLSLIPGLAGGPLFNEQFF. Here the CDR3 DNA reads TGTGCTAGTGGTTTTCTCTCTCTCATCCCGGGACTAGCGGGAGGGCCACTTTTCAATGAGCAGTTCTTC.

The chain combines TRBV2 with TRBJ1-4; D is unresolved. CDR1 is SNHLY and CDR2 is FYNNEI in the germline V gene. This CDR3 is built from 16 residues. V lost 7 bases and J 0 bases, leaving 15 bases between the germline ends. The CDR3 bases are TGTGCCAGCATAACCACCGGCCGTCCAACTAATGAAAAACTGTTTTTT. As protein: CASITTGRPTNEKLFF.

The V and J genes are TRBV5-1 and TRBJ1-1; perhaps TRBD1 as D (5 bases). Germline V CDR1 and CDR2: SGHRS, YFSETQ. The CDR3 spans 15 residues. V lost 7 bases, J lost 1 base, and 17 bases lay in between. CDR3 loop: CASSYLGQGNTEAFF. The CDR3 bases are TGCGCCAGCTCCTACCTGGGTCAGGGGAACACTGAAGCTTTCTTT.

This chain connects TRBV5-1 to TRBJ1-1, with D maybe TRBD1 (6 bases). Trimming removed 5 bases from V and 5 bases from J, with 16 bases in between. CDR3 size: 14 residues. Germline lookup yields CDR1 SGHRS and CDR2 YFSETQ. Written as DNA, the CDR3 is TGCGCCAGCAGAGGGCTGGGAGACAGGACTGAAGCTTTCTTT. Translating gives CASRGLGDRTEAFF.